The source of this TCR beta chain is a study of regulatory T cells in long-lasting Graves disease. There are many counts of this clonotype. Both iRepertoire HTBI primers and Arm-PCR of CDR3 regions were used to build the TCR beta libraries. TCRdb re-called the multiplex PCR reads through MiXCR, storing one row per CDR3 protein. The sample lists about 470,000 distinct CDR3 sequences; 14% to 15% were seen once. The CDR3 spans 18 residues. From germline, CDR1 is MNHEY and CDR2 SVGEGT. Trimming took 2 bases from V and 3 from J; bases not matched to a gene: 14. Time point meaning: newly diagnosed GD, antithyroid drugs for less than 3 months. PBMCs were the source of the RNA used for TCR sequencing. This same sample was also taken into another study, of T cells in Graves' hyperthyroidism and ophthalmopathy.

Sequencing was performed on peripheral blood mononuclear cells (PBMCs), taken at new diagnosis, from a patient treated with antithyroid drugs. This clonotype was sampled from a woman in her 30s with Graves disease. The chain has TRBV6-2 or TRBV6-3 and TRBJ1-1; 8 positions match TRBD1. The CDR3 DNA is TGTGCCAGCAGTTACCTCCGGTCTCGACAGGGGCATGACACTGAAGCTTTCTTT. This translates into CASSYLRSRQGHDTEAFF.